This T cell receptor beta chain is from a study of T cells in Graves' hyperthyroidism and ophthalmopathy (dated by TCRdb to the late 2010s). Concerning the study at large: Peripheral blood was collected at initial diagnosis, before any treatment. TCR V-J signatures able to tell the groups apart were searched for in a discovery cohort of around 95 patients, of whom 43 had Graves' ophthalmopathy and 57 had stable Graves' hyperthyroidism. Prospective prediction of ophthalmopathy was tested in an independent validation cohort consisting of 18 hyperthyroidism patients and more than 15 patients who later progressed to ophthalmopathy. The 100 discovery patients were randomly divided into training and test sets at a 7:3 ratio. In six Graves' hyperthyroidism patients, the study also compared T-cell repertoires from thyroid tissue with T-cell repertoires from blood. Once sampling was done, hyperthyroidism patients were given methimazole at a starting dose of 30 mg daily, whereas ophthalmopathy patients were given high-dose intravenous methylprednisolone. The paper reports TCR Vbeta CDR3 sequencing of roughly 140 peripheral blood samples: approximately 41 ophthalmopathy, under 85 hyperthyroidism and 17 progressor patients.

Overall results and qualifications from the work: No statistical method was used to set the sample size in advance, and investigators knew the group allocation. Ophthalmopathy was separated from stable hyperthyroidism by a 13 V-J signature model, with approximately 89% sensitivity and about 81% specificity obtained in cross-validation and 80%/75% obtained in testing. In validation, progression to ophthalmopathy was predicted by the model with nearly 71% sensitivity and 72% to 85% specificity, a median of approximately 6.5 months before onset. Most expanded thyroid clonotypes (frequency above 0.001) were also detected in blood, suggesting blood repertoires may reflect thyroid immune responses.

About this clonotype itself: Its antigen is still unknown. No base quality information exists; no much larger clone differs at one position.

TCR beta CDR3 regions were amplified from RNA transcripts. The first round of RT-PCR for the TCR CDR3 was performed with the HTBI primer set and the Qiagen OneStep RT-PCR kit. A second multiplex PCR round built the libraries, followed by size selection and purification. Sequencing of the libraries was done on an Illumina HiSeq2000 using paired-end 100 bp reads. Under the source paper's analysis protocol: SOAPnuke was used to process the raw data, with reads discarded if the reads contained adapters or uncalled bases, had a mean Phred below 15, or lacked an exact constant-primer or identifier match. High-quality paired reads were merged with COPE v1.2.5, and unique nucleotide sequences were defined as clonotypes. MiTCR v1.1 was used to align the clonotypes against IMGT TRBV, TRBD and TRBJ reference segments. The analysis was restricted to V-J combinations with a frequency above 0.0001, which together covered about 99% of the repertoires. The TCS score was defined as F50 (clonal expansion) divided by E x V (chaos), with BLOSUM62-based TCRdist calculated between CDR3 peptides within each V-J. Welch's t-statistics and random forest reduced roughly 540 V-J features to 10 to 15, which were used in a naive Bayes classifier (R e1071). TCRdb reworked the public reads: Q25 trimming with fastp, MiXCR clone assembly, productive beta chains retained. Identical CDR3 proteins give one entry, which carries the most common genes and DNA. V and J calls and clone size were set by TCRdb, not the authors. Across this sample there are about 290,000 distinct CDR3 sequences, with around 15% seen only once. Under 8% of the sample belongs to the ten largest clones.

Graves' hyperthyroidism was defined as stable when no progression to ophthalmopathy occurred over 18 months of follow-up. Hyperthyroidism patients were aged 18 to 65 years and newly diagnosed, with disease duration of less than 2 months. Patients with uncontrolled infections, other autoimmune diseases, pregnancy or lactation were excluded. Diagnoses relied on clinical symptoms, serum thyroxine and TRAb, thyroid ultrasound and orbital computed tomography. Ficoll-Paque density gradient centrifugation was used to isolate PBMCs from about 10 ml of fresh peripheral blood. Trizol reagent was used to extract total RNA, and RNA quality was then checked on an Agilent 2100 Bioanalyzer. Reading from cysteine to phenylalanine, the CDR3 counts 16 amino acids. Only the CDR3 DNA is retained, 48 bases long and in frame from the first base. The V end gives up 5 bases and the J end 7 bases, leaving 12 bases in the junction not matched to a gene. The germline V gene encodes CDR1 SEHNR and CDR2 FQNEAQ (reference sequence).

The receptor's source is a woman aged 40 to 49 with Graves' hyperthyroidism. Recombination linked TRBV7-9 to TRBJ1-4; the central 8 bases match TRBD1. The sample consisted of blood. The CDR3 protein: CASSKLDRDLREKLFF. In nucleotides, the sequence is TGTGCCAGCAGCAAATTGGACAGGGATCTACGTGAAAAACTGTTTTTT.